This entry is about one T cell receptor (beta chain). As yet, its antigen is unknown. These data originate in a study of neoadjuvant anti-PD-1 for oral cavity cancer. Patients were newly diagnosed with stage II-IVA oral cavity squamous cell carcinoma without prior systemic or radiation treatment. Patients had HPV-negative, locally advanced oral cavity squamous cell carcinoma. Study-level findings and limits: Higher pretreatment blood Treg/Th17 ratios correlated with higher pretreatment blood and lower post-treatment tumor TCRbeta clonality.

CDR1 and CDR2 from the germline V gene are SGHKS and YYEKEE (reference sequence). The CDR3 consists of 14 residues. The junction had 1 base not matched to a gene; V was cut back by 3 bases and J by 1 base. The table came from immunoSEQ multiplex PCR; TCRdb's copy has only in-frame clones and leaves some out. The sample lists roughly 14,000 clones; under 65% were seen once. This sample comprised PBMCs, obtained before nivolumab (anti-PD-1) treatment. The chain carries TRBV5-5 and TRBJ2-7, with 10 bases fitting TRBD2. The TCR sequence derives from a person aged 40-85 years with oral cavity squamous cell carcinoma. CDR3 region: CASSWGLASYEQYF. For the CDR3, the DNA is TGTGCCAGCAGCTGGGGACTAGCGTCCTACGAGCAGTACTTC.